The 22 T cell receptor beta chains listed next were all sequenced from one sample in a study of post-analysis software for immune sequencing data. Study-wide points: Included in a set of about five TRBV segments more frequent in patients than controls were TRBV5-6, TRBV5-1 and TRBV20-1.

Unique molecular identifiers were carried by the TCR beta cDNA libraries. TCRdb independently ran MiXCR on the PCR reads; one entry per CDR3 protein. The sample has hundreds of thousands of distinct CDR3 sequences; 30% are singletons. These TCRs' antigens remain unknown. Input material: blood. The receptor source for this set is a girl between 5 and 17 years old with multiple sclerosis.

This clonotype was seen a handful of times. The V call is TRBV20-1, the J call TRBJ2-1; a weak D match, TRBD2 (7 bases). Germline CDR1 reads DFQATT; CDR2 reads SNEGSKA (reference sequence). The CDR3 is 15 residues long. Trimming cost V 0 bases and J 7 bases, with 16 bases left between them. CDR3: CSARDWGGRGNEQFF. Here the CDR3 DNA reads TGCAGTGCTAGAGATTGGGGGGGCAGAGGGAATGAGCAGTTCTTC.

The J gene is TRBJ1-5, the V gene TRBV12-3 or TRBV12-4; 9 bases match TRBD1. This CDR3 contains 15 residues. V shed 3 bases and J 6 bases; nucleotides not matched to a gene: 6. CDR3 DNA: TGTGCCAGCAGTTTTACAACAGGGGGCGGTCAGCCCCAGCATTTT. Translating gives CASSFTTGGGQPQHF.

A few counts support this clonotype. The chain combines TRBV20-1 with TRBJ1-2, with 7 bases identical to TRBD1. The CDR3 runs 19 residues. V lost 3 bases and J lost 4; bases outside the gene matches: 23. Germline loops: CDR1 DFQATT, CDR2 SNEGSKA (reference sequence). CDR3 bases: TGCAGTGCTAGGATAATGGTGCGGGACAGACTAGACCCTTTCTATGGCTACACCTTC. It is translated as CSARIMVRDRLDPFYGYTF.

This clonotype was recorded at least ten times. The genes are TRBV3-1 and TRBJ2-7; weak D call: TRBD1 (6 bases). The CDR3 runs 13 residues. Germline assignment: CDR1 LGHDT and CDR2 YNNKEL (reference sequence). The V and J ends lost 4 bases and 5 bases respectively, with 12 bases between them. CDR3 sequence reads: CASSRQGRNEQYF. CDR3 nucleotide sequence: TGTGCCAGCAGCCGCCAGGGGCGGAACGAGCAGTACTTC.

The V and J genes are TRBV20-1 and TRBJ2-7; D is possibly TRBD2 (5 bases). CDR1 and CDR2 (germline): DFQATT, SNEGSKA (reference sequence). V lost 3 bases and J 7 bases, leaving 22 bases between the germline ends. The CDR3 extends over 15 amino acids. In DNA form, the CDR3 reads TGCAGTGCTAGCGAAATTGGACTGACTAACTATGAGCAGTACTTC. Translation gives CSASEIGLTNYEQYF.

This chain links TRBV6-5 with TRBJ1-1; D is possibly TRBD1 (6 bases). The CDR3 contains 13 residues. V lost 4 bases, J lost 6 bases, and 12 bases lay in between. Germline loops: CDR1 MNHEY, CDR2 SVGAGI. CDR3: CASSFAQGSEAFF. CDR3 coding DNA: TGTGCCAGCAGTTTCGCACAGGGATCTGAAGCTTTCTTT.

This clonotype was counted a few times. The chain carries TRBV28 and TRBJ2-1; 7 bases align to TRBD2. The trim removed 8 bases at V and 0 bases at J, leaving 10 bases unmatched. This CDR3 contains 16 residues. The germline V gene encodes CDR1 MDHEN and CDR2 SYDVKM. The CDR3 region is CASRGGSLSSYNEQFF. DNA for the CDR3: TGTGCCAGCCGGGGCGGGAGCTTGAGCTCCTACAATGAGCAGTTCTTC.

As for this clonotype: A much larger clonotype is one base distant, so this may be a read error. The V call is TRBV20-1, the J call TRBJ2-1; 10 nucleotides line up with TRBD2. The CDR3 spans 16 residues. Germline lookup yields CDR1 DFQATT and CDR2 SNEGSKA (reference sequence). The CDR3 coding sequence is TGCGGTGCTAGAGATATTTGGCTAGCGGGAGATAATGAGCAGTTCTTC. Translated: CGARDIWLAGDNEQFF.

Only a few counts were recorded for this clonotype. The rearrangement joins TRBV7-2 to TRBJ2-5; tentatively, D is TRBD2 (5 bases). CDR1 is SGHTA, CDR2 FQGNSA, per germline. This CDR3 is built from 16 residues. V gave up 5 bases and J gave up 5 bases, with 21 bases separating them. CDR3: CASSRMLASSWETQYF. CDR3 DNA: TGTGCCAGCAGCCGCATGCTAGCTTCTTCCTGGGAGACCCAGTACTTC.

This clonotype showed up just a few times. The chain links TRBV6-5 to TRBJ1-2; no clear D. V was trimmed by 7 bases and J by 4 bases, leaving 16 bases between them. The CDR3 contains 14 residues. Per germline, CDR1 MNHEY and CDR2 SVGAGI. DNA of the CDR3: TGTGCCAGCACCGCATTTGGGTATTTCTATGGCTACACCTTC. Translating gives CASTAFGYFYGYTF.

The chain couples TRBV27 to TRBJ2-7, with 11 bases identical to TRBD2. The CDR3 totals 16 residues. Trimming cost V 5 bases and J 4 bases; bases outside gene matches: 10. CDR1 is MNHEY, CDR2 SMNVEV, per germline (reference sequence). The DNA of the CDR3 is TGTGCCAGCAGTCCGAACTCTAGCGGGAGGAAGTACGAGCAGTACTTC. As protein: CASSPNSSGRKYEQYF.

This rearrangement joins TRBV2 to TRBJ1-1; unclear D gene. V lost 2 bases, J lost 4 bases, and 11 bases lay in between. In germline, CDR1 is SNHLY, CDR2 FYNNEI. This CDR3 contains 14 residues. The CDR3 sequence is CASSELAQSTEAFF. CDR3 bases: TGTGCCAGCAGTGAATTGGCACAGAGCACTGAAGCTTTCTTT. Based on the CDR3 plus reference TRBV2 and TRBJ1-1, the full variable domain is EPEVTQTPSHQVTQMGQEVILRCVPISNHLYFYWYRQILGQKVEFLVSFYNNEISEKSEIFDDQFSVERPDGSNFTLKIRSTKLEDSAMYFCASSELAQSTEAFFGQGTRLTVV.

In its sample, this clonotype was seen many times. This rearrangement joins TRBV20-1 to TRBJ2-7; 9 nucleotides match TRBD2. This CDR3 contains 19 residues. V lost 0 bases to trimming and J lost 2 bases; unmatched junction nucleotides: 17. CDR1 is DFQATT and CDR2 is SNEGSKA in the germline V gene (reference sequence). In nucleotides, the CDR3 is TGCAGTGCTAGAGACCCACTCGGGACTAGCCTCCCACGGACCTACGAGCAGTACTTC. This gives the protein CSARDPLGTSLPRTYEQYF.

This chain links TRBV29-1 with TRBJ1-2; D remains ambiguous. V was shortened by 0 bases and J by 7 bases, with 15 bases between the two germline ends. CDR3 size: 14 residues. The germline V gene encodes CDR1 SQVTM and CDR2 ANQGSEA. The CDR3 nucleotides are TGCAGCGTTGAAGATCGGGTACAGCTCTCTGGCTACACCTTC. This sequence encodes CSVEDRVQLSGYTF.

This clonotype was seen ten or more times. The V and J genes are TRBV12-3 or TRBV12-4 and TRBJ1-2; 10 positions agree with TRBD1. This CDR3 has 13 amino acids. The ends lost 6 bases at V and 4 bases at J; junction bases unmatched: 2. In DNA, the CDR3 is TGTGCCAGCAGGCGGGACAGGGGCTATGGCTACACCTTC. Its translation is CASRRDRGYGYTF.

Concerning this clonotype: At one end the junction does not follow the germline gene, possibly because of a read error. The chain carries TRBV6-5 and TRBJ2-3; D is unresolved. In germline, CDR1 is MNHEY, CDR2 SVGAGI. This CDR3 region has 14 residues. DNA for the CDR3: TGTGCCAGCAGTCACCTGACTCGCACAGATGCGCAGTATTTT. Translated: CASSHLTRTDAQYF.

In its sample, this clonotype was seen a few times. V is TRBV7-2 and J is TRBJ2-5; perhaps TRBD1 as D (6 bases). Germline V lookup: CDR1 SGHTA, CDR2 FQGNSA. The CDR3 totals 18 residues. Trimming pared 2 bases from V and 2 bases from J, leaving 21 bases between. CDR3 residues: CASSLSESPRQEQETQYF. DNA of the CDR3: TGTGCCAGCAGCTTATCGGAATCGCCGAGACAGGAGCAAGAGACCCAGTACTTC.

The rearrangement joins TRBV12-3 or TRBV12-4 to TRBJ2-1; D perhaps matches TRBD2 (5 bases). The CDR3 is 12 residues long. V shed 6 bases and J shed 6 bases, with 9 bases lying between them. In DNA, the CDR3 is TGTGCCAGCAGACCACGGGGCAATGAGCAGTTCTTC. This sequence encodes CASRPRGNEQFF.

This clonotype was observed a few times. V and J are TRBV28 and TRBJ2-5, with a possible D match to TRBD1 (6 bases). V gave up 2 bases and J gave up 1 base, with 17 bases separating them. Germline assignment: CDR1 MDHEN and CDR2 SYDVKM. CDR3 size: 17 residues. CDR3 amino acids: CASSLGNRVWIQETQYF. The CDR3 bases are TGTGCCAGCAGTTTAGGGAACAGGGTTTGGATCCAAGAGACCCAGTACTTC.

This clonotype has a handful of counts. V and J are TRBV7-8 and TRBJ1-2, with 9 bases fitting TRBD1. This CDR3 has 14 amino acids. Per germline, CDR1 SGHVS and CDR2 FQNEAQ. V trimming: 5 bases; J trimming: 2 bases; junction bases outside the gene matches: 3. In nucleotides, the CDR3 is TGTGCCAGCAGCACCGACAGGGGGAACTATGGCTACACCTTC. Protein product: CASSTDRGNYGYTF.

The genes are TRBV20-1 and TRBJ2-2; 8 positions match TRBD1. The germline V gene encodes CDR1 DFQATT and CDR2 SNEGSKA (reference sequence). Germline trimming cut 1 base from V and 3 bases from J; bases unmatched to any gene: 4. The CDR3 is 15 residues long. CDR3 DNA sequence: TGCAGTGCTAGAGCGGGGACAGGTGACACCGGGGAGCTGTTTTTT. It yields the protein CSARAGTGDTGELFF.

DNA of the CDR3: TGTGCCACCAGCAGAGACCCGAGGGGAATAGAAGCTTTCTTT. Residues: CATSRDPRGIEAFF. The V call is TRBV15, the J call TRBJ1-1, with D perhaps matching TRBD1 (5 bases). The V and J ends lost 0 bases and 8 bases respectively, with 13 bases between them. The germline CDR1 and CDR2 sequences are LNHNV and YYDKDF (reference sequence). This CDR3 has 14 amino acids.